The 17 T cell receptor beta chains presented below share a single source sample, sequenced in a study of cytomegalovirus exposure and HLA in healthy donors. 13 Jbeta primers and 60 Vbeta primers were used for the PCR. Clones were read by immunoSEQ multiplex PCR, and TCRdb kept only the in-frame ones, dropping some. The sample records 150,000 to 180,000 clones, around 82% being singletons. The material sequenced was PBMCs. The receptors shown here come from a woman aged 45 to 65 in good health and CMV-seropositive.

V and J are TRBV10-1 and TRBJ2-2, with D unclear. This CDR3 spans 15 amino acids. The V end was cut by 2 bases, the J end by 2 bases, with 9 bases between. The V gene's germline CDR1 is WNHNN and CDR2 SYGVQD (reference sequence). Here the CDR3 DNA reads TGCGCCAGCAGTGAGATGCGCCAAAACACCGGGGAGCTGTTTTTT. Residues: CASSEMRQNTGELFF.

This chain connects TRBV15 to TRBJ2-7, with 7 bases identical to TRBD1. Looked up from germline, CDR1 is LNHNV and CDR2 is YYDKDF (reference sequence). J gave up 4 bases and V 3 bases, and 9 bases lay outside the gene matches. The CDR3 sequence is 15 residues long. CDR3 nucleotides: TGTGCCACCAGCAGGTTACGGCAGGGGGAATACGAGCAGTACTTC. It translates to CATSRLRQGEYEQYF.

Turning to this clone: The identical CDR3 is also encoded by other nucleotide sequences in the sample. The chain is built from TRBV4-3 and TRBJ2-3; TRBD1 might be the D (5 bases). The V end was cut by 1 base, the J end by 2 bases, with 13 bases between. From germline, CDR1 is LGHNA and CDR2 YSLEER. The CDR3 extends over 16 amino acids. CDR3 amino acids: CASSQVRGKSTDTQYF. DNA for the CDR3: TGCGCCAGCAGCCAAGTAAGGGGAAAATCCACAGATACGCAGTATTTT.

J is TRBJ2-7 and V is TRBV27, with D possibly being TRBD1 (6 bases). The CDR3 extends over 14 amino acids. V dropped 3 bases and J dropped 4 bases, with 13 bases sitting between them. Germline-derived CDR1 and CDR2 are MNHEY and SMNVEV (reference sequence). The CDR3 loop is CASSLTVGTYEQYF. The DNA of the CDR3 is TGTGCCAGCAGTTTGACGGTAGGGACATACGAGCAGTACTTC.

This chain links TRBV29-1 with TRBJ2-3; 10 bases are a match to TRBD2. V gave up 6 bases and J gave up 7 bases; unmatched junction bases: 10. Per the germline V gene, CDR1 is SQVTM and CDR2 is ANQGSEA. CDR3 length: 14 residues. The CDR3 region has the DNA TGCAGCGTGGGCATAGCGGGGGGCTTAAATACGCAGTATTTT. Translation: CSVGIAGGLNTQYF.

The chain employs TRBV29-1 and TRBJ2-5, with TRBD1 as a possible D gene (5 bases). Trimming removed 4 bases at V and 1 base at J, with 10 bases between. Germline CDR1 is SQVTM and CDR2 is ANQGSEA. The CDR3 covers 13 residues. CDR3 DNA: TGCAGCGTTGTTACAGGCTTCCAAGAGACCCAGTACTTC. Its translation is CSVVTGFQETQYF.

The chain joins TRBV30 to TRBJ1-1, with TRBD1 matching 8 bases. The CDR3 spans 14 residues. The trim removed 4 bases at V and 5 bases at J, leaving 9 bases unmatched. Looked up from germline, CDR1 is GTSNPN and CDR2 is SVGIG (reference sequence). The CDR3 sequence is CAWIQTGEVTEAFF. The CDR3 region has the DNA TGTGCCTGGATTCAGACAGGGGAGGTTACTGAAGCTTTCTTT.

This CDR3 reads CASRGQGLQEKLFF. Here the CDR3 DNA reads TGTGCCAGCCGTGGACAGGGCTTACAAGAAAAACTGTTTTTT. The chain has TRBV27 and TRBJ1-4; TRBD1 agrees at 8 bases. Germline values: CDR1 MNHEY, CDR2 SMNVEV (reference sequence). J gave up 8 bases and V 8 bases, and 10 bases lay outside the gene matches. The CDR3 is made up of 14 amino acids. The variable domain in full, with the rest retrieved from reference TRBV27 and TRBJ1-4, is EAQVTQNPRYLITVTGKKLTVTCSQNMNHEYMSWYRQDPGLGLRQIYYSMNVEVTDKGDVPEGYKVSRKEKRNFPLILESPSPNQTSLYFCASRGQGLQEKLFFGSGTQLSVL.

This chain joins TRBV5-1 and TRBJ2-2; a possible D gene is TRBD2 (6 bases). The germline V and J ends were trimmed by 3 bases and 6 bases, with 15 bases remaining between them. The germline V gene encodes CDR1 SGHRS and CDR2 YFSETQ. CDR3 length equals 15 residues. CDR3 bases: TGCGCCAGCAGCTGGACGGGACTCGGAGCCGGGGAGCTGTTTTTT. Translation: CASSWTGLGAGELFF.

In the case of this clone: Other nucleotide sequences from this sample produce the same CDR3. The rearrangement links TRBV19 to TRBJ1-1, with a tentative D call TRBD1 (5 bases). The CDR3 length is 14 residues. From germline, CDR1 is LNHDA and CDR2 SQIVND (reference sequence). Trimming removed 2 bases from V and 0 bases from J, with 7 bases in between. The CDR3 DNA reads TGTGCCAGTAGTATAAGGGGTATGAACACTGAAGCTTTCTTT. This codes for CASSIRGMNTEAFF.

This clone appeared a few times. The CDR3 DNA is TGTGCCAGCTCTTCGACAGGGGGCGGAGGGACTGAAGCTTTCTTT. It specifies CASSSTGGGGTEAFF. The rearrangement links TRBV14 to TRBJ1-1; TRBD1 matches 10 bases. J gave up 5 bases and V 8 bases, and 11 bases lay outside the gene matches. Germline loops: CDR1 SGHDN, CDR2 FVKESK. CDR3 length: 15 residues.

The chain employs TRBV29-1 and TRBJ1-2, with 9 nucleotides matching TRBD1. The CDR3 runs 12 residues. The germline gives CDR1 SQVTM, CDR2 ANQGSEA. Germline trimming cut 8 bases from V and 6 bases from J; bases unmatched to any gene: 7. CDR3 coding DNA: TGCAGCACACCGGGACAGGGAGATGGCTACACCTTC. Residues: CSTPGQGDGYTF.

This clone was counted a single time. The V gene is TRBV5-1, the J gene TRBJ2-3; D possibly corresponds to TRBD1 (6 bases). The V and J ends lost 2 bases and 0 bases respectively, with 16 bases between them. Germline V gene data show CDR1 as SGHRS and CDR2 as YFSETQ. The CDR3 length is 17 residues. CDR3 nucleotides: TGCGCCAGCAGCTTCAATAATAGGGGGTCAAGCACAGATACGCAGTATTTT. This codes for CASSFNNRGSSTDTQYF.

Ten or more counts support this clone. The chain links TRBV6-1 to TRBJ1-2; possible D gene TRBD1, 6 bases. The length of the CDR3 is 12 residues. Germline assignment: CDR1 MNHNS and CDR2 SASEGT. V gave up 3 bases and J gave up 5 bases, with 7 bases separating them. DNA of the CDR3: TGTGCCAGCAGTGATACAGGGTATGGCTACACCTTC. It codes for CASSDTGYGYTF.

CDR3 sequence reads: CASSQELGDRSLMNTEAFF. CDR3 in DNA: TGCGCCAGCAGCCAAGAGTTAGGGGACAGGTCTTTGATGAACACTGAAGCTTTCTTT. The rearrangement links TRBV4-3 to TRBJ1-1; 8 bases fit TRBD1. This CDR3 region has 19 residues. With V trimmed by 0 bases and J by 0 bases, 12 bases remained unmatched. Germline values: CDR1 LGHNA, CDR2 YSLEER.

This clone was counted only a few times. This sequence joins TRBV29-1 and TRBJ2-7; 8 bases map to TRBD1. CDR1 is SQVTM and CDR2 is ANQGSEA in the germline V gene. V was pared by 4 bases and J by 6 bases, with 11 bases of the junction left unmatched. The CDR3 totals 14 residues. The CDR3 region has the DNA TGCAGCGTTGCCCCTGACAGGGGAGCGGCCGAGCAGTACTTC. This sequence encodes CSVAPDRGAAEQYF.

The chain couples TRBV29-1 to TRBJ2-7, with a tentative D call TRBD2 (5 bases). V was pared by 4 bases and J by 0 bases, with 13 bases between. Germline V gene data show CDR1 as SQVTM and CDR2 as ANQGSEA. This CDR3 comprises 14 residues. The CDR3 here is CSVGGLGSSYEQYF. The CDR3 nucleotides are TGCAGCGTTGGGGGTTTGGGGAGCTCCTACGAGCAGTACTTC.